The present T cell receptor (beta chain) was sequenced within a study of T-cell memory formation after mild COVID-19. CDR3 size: 16 residues. Germline V CDR1 and CDR2: LGHNA, YSLEER. V shed 4 bases and J 5 bases; nucleotides not matched to a gene: 5. This clonotype was seen a few times. TCRdb ran MiXCR on the 5' RACE reads and lists one entry per CDR3 protein. Of around 300,000 distinct CDR3 sequences listed, approximately 13% were seen once; the top ten hold 20% to 25%. This TCR came from a man younger than 30 who had mild COVID-19 (a few samples of this study predate the infection). Cell type and time point are not known. Specimen: PBMCs or a T cell subset sorted from them (not recorded which). The gene calls are TRBV4-3 and TRBJ2-2, with 12 bases fitting TRBD2. The CDR3 nucleotides are TGCGCCAGCAGCCCGCGACTAGCGGGGGTAACCGGGGAGCTGTTTTTT. Its protein product is CASSPRLAGVTGELFF.